This T cell receptor beta chain was profiled in a study of T cells after yellow fever vaccination. This clonotype was observed many times. No antigen is known for it. 5'RACE template switching produced TCR cDNA carrying a universal primer site and UMIs. TCRdb fed the 5' RACE reads into MiXCR, producing one record per CDR3 protein. The top ten hold 24% of the sample, which has roughly 340,000 distinct CDR3 sequences, roughly 4.3% seen once. General study results and limits: Clonotypes found in both CD4 and CD8 compartments made up a small share. Post-booster reappearance was seen for most primary-vaccination clones (roughly 96% CD4, around 90% CD8).

The sequence came from a man younger than 35 who received the YFV17D yellow fever vaccine. Specimen: PBMCs, collected 5 days after the yellow fever booster vaccination.

The DNA of the CDR3 is TGTGCCAGCAGCCCACAGGGAATTGATGAGCAGTTCTTC. This gives the protein CASSPQGIDEQFF. The chain employs TRBV7-2 and TRBJ2-1; tentative D call: TRBD1 (6 bases). Trimming removed 5 bases from V and 8 bases from J, with 13 bases in between. The CDR3 covers 13 residues. Germline V gene data show CDR1 as SGHTA and CDR2 as FQGNSA.